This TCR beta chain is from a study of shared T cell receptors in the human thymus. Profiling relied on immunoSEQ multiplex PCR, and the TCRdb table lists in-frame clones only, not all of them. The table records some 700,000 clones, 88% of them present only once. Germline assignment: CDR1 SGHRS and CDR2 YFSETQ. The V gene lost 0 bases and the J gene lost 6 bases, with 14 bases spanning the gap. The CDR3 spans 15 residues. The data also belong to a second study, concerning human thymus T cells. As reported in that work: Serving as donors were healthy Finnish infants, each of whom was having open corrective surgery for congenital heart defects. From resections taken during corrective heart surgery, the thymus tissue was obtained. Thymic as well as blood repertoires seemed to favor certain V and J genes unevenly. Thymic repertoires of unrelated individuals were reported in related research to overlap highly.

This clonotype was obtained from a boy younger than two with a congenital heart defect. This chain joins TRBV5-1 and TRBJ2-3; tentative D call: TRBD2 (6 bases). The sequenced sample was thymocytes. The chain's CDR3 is CASSLDKPEGDTQYF. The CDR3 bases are TGCGCCAGCAGCTTGGATAAGCCGGAGGGCGATACGCAGTATTTT. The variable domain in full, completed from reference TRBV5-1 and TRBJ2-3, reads KAGVTQTPRYLIKTRGQQVTLSCSPISGHRSVSWYQQTPGQGLQFLFEYFSETQRNKGNFPGRFSGRQFSNSRSEMNVSTLELGDSALYLCASSLDKPEGDTQYFGPGTRLTVL.